The 11 T cell receptor beta chains below were found in one sample sequenced in a study of a mutant IDH1 vaccine in newly diagnosed glioma (dated by TCRdb to 2020 to 2023). Their antigens are not known. Library method: the immunoSEQ multiplex PCR assay. TCRdb re-hosts the immuneACCESS table, in-frame sequences only. Its copies lack some clones; in the studies checked, an unresolved V gene accounts for under half of them, and the cause for the rest is not known. The sample table records some 60,000 clones; 80% to 90% of these occur just once. 1.6% of the sample is in the top ten clones. The time point label for this specimen denotes: week 35, safety follow-up. Each vaccine dose was 300 ug of a 20-mer mutant IDH1 peptide in Montanide, given subcutaneously with topical imiquimod. Sequencing used PBMCs, obtained from a glioma patient whose treatment included an IDH1 peptide vaccine. Every receptor here comes from a middle-aged man with glioma.

This clone was observed a single time. The J gene is TRBJ1-5, the V gene TRBV18; TRBD1 agrees at 9 bases. The junction had 6 bases not matched to a gene; V was cut back by 4 bases and J by 5 bases. Germline V CDR1 and CDR2: KGHSH, LQKENI. The CDR3 loop spans 15 amino acids. CDR3 amino acids: CASSRGQGAYQPQHF. Written as DNA, the CDR3 is TGTGCCAGCTCACGGGGACAGGGTGCGTATCAGCCCCAGCATTTT. Supplemented by reference TRBV18 and TRBJ1-5, the full variable domain reads NAGVMQNPRHLVRRRGQEARLRCSPMKGHSHVYWYRQLPEEGLKFMVYLQKENIIDESGMPKERFSAEFPKEGPSILRIQQVVRGDSAAYFCASSRGQGAYQPQHFGDGTRLSIL.

The chain recombines TRBV5-1 with TRBJ2-7; TRBD1 agrees at 7 bases. Per the germline V gene, CDR1 is SGHRS and CDR2 is YFSETQ. The CDR3 runs to 15 residues. V lost 1 base, J lost 10 bases, and 14 bases stayed unmatched. Written as DNA, the CDR3 is TGCGCCAGCAGCTTGACCACAGGGGAAGGTCGGTCACAGTACTTC. It specifies CASSLTTGEGRSQYF.

The rearrangement joins TRBV6-6 to TRBJ2-7; 9 positions agree with TRBD2. The CDR3 is 14 residues long. The V and J ends lost 2 bases and 5 bases, in that order; junction bases with no gene match: 4. Germline V gene sequence: CDR1 MNHNY, CDR2 SVGAGI (reference sequence). Here the CDR3 DNA reads TGTGCCAGCAGTTACGCGGGACTAGCAGACGAGCAGTACTTC. This codes for CASSYAGLADEQYF.

V gene TRBV2 combines with J gene TRBJ1-1; no firm D call. Germline V gene data show CDR1 as SNHLY and CDR2 as FYNNEI. This CDR3 is 14 amino acids long. V was cut by 4 bases and J by 1 base, with 10 bases left in between. CDR3 in DNA: TGTGCCAGCAGTGTTGAGGCTTCGAACACTGAAGCTTTCTTT. It translates to CASSVEASNTEAFF.

The CDR3 spells CASSRDSSPGELFF. The CDR3 DNA is TGTGCCAGCAGCCGCGACAGCTCCCCCGGGGAGCTGTTTTTT. The chain carries TRBV2 and TRBJ2-2; D may be TRBD1 (5 bases). V lost 6 bases to trimming and J lost 6 bases, with 14 bases between them. The germline gives CDR1 SNHLY, CDR2 FYNNEI. The CDR3 is 14 amino acids.

The chain recombines TRBV7-8 with TRBJ2-5; the D is unclear. This CDR3 spans 13 amino acids. Deletions cut 0 bases from V and 7 bases from J, with 9 bases between. The germline gives CDR1 SGHVS, CDR2 FQNEAQ. CDR3 amino acids: CASSLALLRTQYF. In DNA, the CDR3 is TGTGCCAGCAGCTTAGCGCTCTTGCGGACCCAGTACTTC.

The chain has TRBV18 and TRBJ2-5, with 12 bases matching TRBD2. V shed 4 bases and J 2 bases; nucleotides not matched to a gene: 5. Germline CDR1 reads KGHSH; CDR2 reads LQKENI. The CDR3 extends over 16 amino acids. The DNA for the CDR3 is TGTGCCAGCTCACTAGGACTAGCGGGAAGTCAAGAGACCCAGTACTTC. Translating it yields CASSLGLAGSQETQYF.

As DNA, the CDR3 is TGTGCCAGCAGTTCCACGGGAGTGGGTTACAATGAGCAGTTCTTC. Encoded protein: CASSSTGVGYNEQFF. This chain connects TRBV6-6 to TRBJ2-1; TRBD2 is a possible D gene (6 bases). Germline V gives CDR1 MNHNY, CDR2 SVGAGI (reference sequence). The CDR3 spans 15 residues. The V end lost 4 bases, the J end lost 4 bases, and 14 bases lay between the germline ends.

This rearrangement joins TRBV6-1 to TRBJ2-1, with 13 bases that match TRBD2. The length of the CDR3 is 16 residues. V was clipped by 4 bases and J by 4 bases; unmatched bases: 4. The germline V gene encodes CDR1 MNHNS and CDR2 SASEGT. Here the CDR3 reads CASSGRTSGSYNEQFF. CDR3 DNA: TGTGCCAGCAGTGGGCGGACTAGCGGGAGTTACAATGAGCAGTTCTTC.

J is TRBJ2-7 and V is TRBV7-3; D possibly matches TRBD1 or TRBD2 (6 bases each). Germline CDR1 reads SGHTA; CDR2 reads FQGTGA. The germline V and J ends were trimmed by 3 bases and 4 bases, with 10 bases remaining between them. The CDR3 extends over 13 amino acids. The CDR3 is CASSLGGPYEQYF. CDR3 nucleotides: TGTGCCAGCAGCTTGGGGGGCCCGTACGAGCAGTACTTC.

The chain is built from TRBV10-3 and TRBJ2-3; D might be TRBD2 (6 bases). V shed 10 bases and J shed 3 bases, with 17 bases lying between them. Per germline, CDR1 ENHRY and CDR2 SYGVKD. The CDR3 sequence is 14 residues long. This CDR3 reads CATSFGSGTDTQYF. The CDR3 nucleotides are TGTGCCACCTCCTTCGGGAGCGGGACAGATACGCAGTATTTT.